This T cell receptor (beta chain) was recorded in a study of cytomegalovirus exposure and HLA in healthy donors. The CDR3 covers 15 residues. V shed 0 bases, J shed 8 bases, and the junction held 7 bases outside the gene matches. Germline-derived CDR1 and CDR2 are MGHDK and SYGVNS. TCRdb's copy holds only in-frame clones and misses some; the assay was immunoSEQ multiplex PCR. In the table there are about 110,000 clones, around 95% of which are singletons. Donors were drawn from the approximately 120-subject validation cohort, separate from the roughly 700-subject first cohort. Source material: PBMCs. This chain connects TRBV25-1 to TRBJ1-2, with 9 positions matching TRBD1. The TCR originated in a woman under 30 in good health and CMV-seronegative. CDR3 protein: CASSEYPDRGRGYTF. The CDR3 region has the DNA TGTGCCAGCAGTGAATACCCGGACAGGGGAAGAGGCTACACCTTC.